This T cell receptor beta chain originates from a study of blood T cell repertoires in COVID-19. Study-level information: The analysed material was cDNA or gDNA that came from T cells, B-cell-depleted T cells, or PBMCs.

V dropped 2 bases and J dropped 0 bases, with 20 bases sitting between them. CDR1 ENHRY and CDR2 SYGVKD come from the germline V gene. The CDR3 is 19 amino acids. Original processing methods: Reference gene primers were amplified, and this amplification served to estimate nucleated cell counts. TCRdb's table, derived via immunoSEQ multiplex PCR, lists solely in-frame clones and lacks some. V and J calls and clone size are those listed in that table; D and trimming were worked out from the DNA. The data show fewer than 500,000 clones, approximately 80% seen once. The receptor was derived from a human donor with acute or convalescent COVID-19. The donor label of this sample is uncertain. The sequenced material came from peripheral blood. This chain joins TRBV10-3 and TRBJ2-1; tentative D call: TRBD2 (7 bases). CDR3 amino acids: CAISEGQLADKPSYNEQFF. CDR3 coding DNA: TGTGCCATCAGTGAGGGACAGCTAGCGGATAAACCCTCCTACAATGAGCAGTTCTTC.